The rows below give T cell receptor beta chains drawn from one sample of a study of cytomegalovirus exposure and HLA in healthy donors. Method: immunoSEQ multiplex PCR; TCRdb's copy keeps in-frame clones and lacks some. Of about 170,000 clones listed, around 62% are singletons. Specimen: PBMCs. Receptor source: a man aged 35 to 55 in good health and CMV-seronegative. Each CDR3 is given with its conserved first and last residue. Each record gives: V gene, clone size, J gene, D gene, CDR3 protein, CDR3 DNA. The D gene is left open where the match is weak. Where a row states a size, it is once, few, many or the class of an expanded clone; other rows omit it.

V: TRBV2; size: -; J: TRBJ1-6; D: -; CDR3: CASRSTGSYNSPLHF; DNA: TGTGCCAGCAGGTCAACAGGCTCCTATAATTCACCCCTCCACTTT
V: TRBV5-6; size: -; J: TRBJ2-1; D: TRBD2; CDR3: CASSLLEERGYNEQFF; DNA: TGTGCCAGCAGCTTGTTGGAGGAGCGGGGCTACAATGAGCAGTTCTTC
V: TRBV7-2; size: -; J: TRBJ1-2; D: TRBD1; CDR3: CASSYLPGTDNYGYTF; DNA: TGTGCCAGCAGTTATTTGCCCGGGACAGATAACTATGGCTACACCTTC
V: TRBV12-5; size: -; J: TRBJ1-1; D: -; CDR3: CASGPGPGGLMNTEAFF; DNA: TGTGCTAGTGGTCCCGGGCCCGGAGGGCTAATGAACACTGAAGCTTTCTTT
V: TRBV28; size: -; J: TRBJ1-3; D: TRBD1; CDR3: CASWTGGSGNTIYF; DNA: TGTGCCAGTTGGACAGGGGGGTCTGGAAACACCATATATTTT
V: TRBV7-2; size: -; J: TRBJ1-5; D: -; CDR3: CASSSRPGEGQPQHF; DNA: TGTGCCAGCAGCTCGCGGCCAGGGGAAGGGCAGCCCCAGCATTTT
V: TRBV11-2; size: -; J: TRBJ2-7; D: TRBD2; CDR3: CASSIGLAGEQYF; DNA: TGTGCCAGCAGCATCGGACTAGCGGGGGAGCAGTACTTC
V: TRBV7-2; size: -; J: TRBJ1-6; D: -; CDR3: CASSLVGGGRNSPLHF; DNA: TGTGCCAGCAGCTTAGTCGGGGGAGGAAGGAATTCACCCCTCCACTTT
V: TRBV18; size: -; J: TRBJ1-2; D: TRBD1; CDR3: CASSPGTEGGYTF; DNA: TGTGCCAGCTCACCGGGGACAGAAGGTGGCTACACCTTC
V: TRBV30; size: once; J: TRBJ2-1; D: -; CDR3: CASKKGPRDLNEQFF; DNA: TGTGCCTCGAAAAAAGGACCCCGGGATCTGAATGAGCAGTTCTTC
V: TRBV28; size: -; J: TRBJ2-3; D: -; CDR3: CASSSGGAGTSTDTQYF; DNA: TGTGCCAGCAGTTCTGGTGGGGCGGGGACTAGCACAGATACGCAGTATTTT
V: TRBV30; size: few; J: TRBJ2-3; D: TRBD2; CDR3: CAWSVLAGGPDTQYF; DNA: TGTGCCTGGAGTGTACTAGCGGGGGGGCCAGATACGCAGTATTTT
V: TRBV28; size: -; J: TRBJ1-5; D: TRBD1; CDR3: CASRVTGGSNQPQHF; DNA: TGTGCCAGCAGAGTAACAGGGGGGAGCAATCAGCCCCAGCATTTT
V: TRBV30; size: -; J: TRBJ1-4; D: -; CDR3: CAWSVRSGAGEKLFF; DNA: TGTGCCTGGAGTGTACGTTCAGGGGCGGGTGAAAAACTGTTTTTT
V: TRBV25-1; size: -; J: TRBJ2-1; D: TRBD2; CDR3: CASSTSGRAHEQFF; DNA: TGTGCCAGCAGCACTAGCGGGAGGGCCCATGAGCAGTTCTTC
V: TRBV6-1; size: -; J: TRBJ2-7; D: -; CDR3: CASSTTRDSYEQYF; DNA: TGTGCCAGCAGTACAACCAGGGACTCCTACGAGCAGTACTTC
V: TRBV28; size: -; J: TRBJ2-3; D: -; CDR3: CASKREVTSTDTQYF; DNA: TGTGCCAGCAAACGAGAAGTCACTAGCACAGATACGCAGTATTTT
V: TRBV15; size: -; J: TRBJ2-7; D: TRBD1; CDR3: CATSPGQGSREQYF; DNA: TGTGCCACCAGTCCGGGACAGGGTTCGCGGGAGCAGTACTTC
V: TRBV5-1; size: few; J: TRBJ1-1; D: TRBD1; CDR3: CASSPLDRGFTEAFF; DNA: TGCGCCAGCAGCCCGCTGGACAGGGGGTTTACTGAAGCTTTCTTT
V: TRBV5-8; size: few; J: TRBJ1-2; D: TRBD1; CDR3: CASSVGQDYGYTF; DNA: TGTGCCAGCAGCGTGGGACAGGACTATGGCTACACCTTC
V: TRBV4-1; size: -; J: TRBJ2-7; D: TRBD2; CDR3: CASSQPTSGRFSYEQYF; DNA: TGCGCCAGCAGCCAACCTACTAGCGGGAGATTCTCCTACGAGCAGTACTTC
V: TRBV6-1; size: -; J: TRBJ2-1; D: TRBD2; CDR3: CASSGTSGGVYNEQFF; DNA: TGTGCCAGCAGTGGGACTAGCGGGGGGGTATACAATGAGCAGTTCTTC
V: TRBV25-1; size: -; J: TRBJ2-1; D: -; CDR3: CASTLTSYGGFNEQFF; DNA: TGTGCCAGCACTTTGACCTCGTACGGCGGGTTCAATGAGCAGTTCTTC
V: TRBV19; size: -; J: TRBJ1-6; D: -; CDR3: CASSISRESSYNSPLHF; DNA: TGTGCCAGTAGTATTTCCCGGGAGAGCTCCTATAATTCACCCCTCCACTTT
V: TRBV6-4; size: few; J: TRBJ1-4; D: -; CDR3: CASSVRLNEKLFF; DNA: TGTGCCAGCAGTGTTCGGTTAAATGAAAAACTGTTTTTT
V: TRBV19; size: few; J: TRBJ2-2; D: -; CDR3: CASSISGAGGELFF; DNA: TGTGCCAGTAGTATTTCAGGGGCGGGCGGGGAGCTGTTTTTT
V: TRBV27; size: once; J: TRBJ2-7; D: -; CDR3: CASSAADSSYEQYF; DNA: TGTGCCAGCAGTGCGGCGGACAGCTCCTACGAGCAGTACTTC
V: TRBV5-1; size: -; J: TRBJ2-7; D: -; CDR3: CASSLGRDEQYF; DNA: TGCGCCAGCAGCTTGGGACGGGACGAGCAGTACTTC
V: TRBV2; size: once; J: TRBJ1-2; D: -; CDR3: CASIRYSLDGLYGYTF; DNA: TGTGCCAGCATCCGGTATTCCTTGGACGGACTCTATGGCTACACCTTC
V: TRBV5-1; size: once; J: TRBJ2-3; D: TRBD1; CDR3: CASSLGQGVGTDTQYF; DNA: TGCGCCAGCAGCTTGGGACAGGGTGTTGGCACAGATACGCAGTATTTT
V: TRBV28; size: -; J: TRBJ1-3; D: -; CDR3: CASSGGVGNTIYF; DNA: TGTGCCAGCAGTGGCGGGGTTGGAAACACCATATATTTT
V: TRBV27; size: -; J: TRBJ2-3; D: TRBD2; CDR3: CASSSGWRGDTDTQYF; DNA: TGTGCCAGCAGTTCCGGGTGGCGGGGGGACACAGATACGCAGTATTTT
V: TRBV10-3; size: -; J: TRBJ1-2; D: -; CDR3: CAIRLELNYGYTF; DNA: TGTGCCATCAGACTAGAACTTAACTATGGCTACACCTTC
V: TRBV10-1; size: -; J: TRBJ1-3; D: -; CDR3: CASSESRRSGNTIYF; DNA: TGCGCCAGCAGTGAGTCGCGGCGCTCTGGAAACACCATATATTTT
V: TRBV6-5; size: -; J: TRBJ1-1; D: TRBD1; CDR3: CASSPTGDTEAFF; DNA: TGTGCCAGCAGCCCAACAGGGGACACTGAAGCTTTCTTT
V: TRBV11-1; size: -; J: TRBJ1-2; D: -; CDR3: CASSLEGDGYTF; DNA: TGTGCCAGCAGCTTAGAAGGGGATGGCTACACCTTC
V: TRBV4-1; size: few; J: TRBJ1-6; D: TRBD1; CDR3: CASSHGQGNSPLHF; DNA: TGCGCCAGCAGCCATGGACAGGGGAATTCACCCCTCCACTTT
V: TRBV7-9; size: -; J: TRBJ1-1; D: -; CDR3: CSSSLGSVTEAFF; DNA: TGTTCCAGCAGCTTAGGCTCAGTCACTGAAGCTTTCTTT
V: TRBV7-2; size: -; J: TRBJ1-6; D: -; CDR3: CASSARQPRGSSYNSPLHF; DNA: TGTGCCAGCAGCGCACGCCAACCTCGAGGGAGCTCCTATAATTCACCCCTCCACTTT
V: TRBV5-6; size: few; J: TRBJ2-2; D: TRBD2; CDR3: CASSLGLAGSGELFF; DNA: TGTGCCAGCAGCTTGGGATTAGCGGGATCCGGGGAGCTGTTTTTT
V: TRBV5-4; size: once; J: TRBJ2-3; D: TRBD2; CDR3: CASSLAGADTQYF; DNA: TGTGCCAGCAGTCTAGCGGGAGCAGATACGCAGTATTTT
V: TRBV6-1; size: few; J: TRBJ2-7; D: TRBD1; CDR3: CASSKGDRGGYEQYF; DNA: TGTGCCAGCAGTAAGGGGGACAGGGGGGGCTACGAGCAGTACTTC
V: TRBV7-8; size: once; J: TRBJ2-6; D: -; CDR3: CASSVDRALSSGANVLTF; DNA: TGTGCCAGCAGCGTAGACAGAGCCTTGAGCTCTGGGGCCAATGTCCTGACTTTC
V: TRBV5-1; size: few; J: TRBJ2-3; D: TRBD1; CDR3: CASSLVDRERADTQYF; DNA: TGCGCCAGCAGCTTGGTGGACAGGGAAAGGGCAGATACGCAGTATTTT
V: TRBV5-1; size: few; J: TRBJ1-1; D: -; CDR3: CASSLDGLNTEAFF; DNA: TGCGCCAGCAGCTTGGACGGGTTGAACACTGAAGCTTTCTTT
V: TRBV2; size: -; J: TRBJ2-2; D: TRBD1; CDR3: CASTGTGGYTGELFF; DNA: TGTGCCAGCACGGGGACAGGGGGCTACACCGGGGAGCTGTTTTTT
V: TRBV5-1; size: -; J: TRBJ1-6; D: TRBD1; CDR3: CASSLGGTAYNSPLHF; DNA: TGCGCCAGCAGCTTGGGCGGGACAGCCTATAATTCACCCCTCCACTTT
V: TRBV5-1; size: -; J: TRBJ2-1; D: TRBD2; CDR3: CASSLQAGGYNEQFF; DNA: TGCGCCAGCAGCTTGCAGGCGGGGGGTTACAATGAGCAGTTCTTC